The 27 T cell receptor beta chains below all came from one sample that was sequenced in a study of a mutant IDH1 vaccine in newly diagnosed glioma. The time point: week 47, end of study. The study gave 300 ug of mutant IDH1 20-mer peptide per vaccine dose, with topical imiquimod. No antigen is known for these receptors. Profiling relied on immunoSEQ multiplex PCR, and the TCRdb table lists in-frame clones only, not all of them. The sample includes some 62,000 clones, around 86% of them seen just once. Sequencing was performed on PBMCs, taken from a glioma patient whose treatment included an IDH1 peptide vaccine. The receptors come from a man aged 25-40 years with glioma.

The J gene is TRBJ2-5, the V gene TRBV28, with D unclear. Germline CDR1 is MDHEN and CDR2 is SYDVKM. V lost 5 bases to trimming and J lost 1 base, with 8 bases between them. The CDR3 sequence is 13 residues long. The CDR3 here is CASSLRFQETQYF. The CDR3 coding sequence is TGTGCCAGCAGTCTCCGATTCCAAGAGACCCAGTACTTC.

The genes are TRBV7-9 and TRBJ1-5; D is perhaps TRBD1 (5 bases). Germline CDR1 and CDR2: SEHNR and FQNEAQ (reference sequence). The CDR3 contains 14 residues. The germline V and J ends were trimmed by 5 bases and 8 bases, with 16 bases remaining between them. The CDR3 DNA reads TGTGCCAGCAGCATTGGGGCTGGGATAGAGCCCCAGCATTTT. It specifies CASSIGAGIEPQHF.

This clone appeared a single time. This sequence joins TRBV5-1 and TRBJ2-5; TRBD1 or TRBD2 may be the D gene (5 bases each). TRBJ2-7 explains the end of the DNA better; the J call may be wrong. Germline CDR1 and CDR2: SGHRS and YFSETQ. The CDR3 length is 19 residues. CDR3: CASSFYSTGSGAFPYEQYF. CDR3 nucleotide sequence: TGCGCCAGCAGCTTCTACTCAACCGGATCCGGGGCCTTTCCCTACGAGCAGTACTTC.

The chain recombines TRBV19 with TRBJ1-1; no firm D call. CDR1 is LNHDA, CDR2 SQIVND, per germline (reference sequence). V lost 4 bases and J lost 0, with 15 bases in between. The CDR3 loop spans 16 amino acids. CDR3 residues: CASSRGIWAMNTEAFF. The CDR3 DNA reads as TGTGCCAGTAGTAGAGGGATTTGGGCCATGAACACTGAAGCTTTCTTT. Supplemented by reference TRBV19 and TRBJ1-1, the full variable domain reads DGGITQSPKYLFRKEGQNVTLSCEQNLNHDAMYWYRQDPGQGLRLIYYSQIVNDFQKGDIAEGYSVSREKKESFPLTVTSAQKNPTAFYLCASSRGIWAMNTEAFFGQGTRLTVV.

The rearrangement uses TRBV6-6 and TRBJ2-5; 9 nucleotides match TRBD2. V dropped 7 bases and J dropped 1; count of bases not matched to a gene: 7. CDR3 length: 15 amino acids. The V gene's germline CDR1 is MNHNY and CDR2 SVGAGI (reference sequence). The CDR3 nucleotides read TGTGCCAGCAATCGAGCGGGGGGAGTCCAAGAGACCCAGTACTTC. It codes for CASNRAGGVQETQYF.

J is TRBJ2-5 and V is TRBV18, with D hard to call. V lost 3 bases and J 3 bases, leaving 8 bases between the germline ends. The CDR3 sequence is 13 residues long. In germline, CDR1 is KGHSH, CDR2 LQKENI. In DNA form, the CDR3 reads TGTGCCAGCTCACCTGGCCAGAAAGAGACCCAGTACTTC. Translated, it gives CASSPGQKETQYF.

This clone was seen once. CDR3 loop: CASSPGGIAQYNEQFF. CDR3 nucleotides: TGTGCCAGCAGCCCGGGGGGGATAGCGCAATACAATGAGCAGTTCTTC. The chain uses TRBV9 and TRBJ2-1; 8 nucleotides line up with TRBD2. The length of the CDR3 is 16 residues. Germline CDR1 is SGDLS and CDR2 is YYNGEE. J was trimmed by 4 bases and V by 4 bases; bases with no gene match: 10.

V gene TRBV6-5 combines with J gene TRBJ1-1; D gene uncertain. Germline V gene lookup returns CDR1 MNHEY and CDR2 SVGAGI. Trimming left V 0 bases short and J 5 bases short, with 13 bases between. This CDR3 region has 15 residues. The CDR3 coding sequence is TGTGCCAGCAGTTACTCGATAGGGTCGGAGACTGAAGCTTTCTTT. It specifies CASSYSIGSETEAFF.

This chain joins TRBV5-5 and TRBJ2-1; tentative D call: TRBD1 (6 bases). Germline values: CDR1 SGHKS, CDR2 YYEKEE (reference sequence). V gave up 4 bases and J gave up 2 bases, with 13 bases separating them. The CDR3 has 15 amino acids. The DNA of the CDR3 is TGTGCCAGCAGCACCGACAGGTTCACCTACAATGAGCAGTTCTTC. Translating gives CASSTDRFTYNEQFF.

The V call is TRBV5-6, the J call TRBJ1-2, with 7 bases that match TRBD1. The CDR3 is 14 residues long. Germline V gives CDR1 SGHDT, CDR2 YYEEEE. V trimming: 3 bases; J trimming: 7 bases; junction bases outside the gene matches: 9. CDR3 sequence (DNA): TGTGCCAGCAGCTCAACAGGGGAGTGGGGTGGCTACACCTTC. Translation gives CASSSTGEWGGYTF.

The rearrangement links TRBV7-2 to TRBJ2-1; weak D call: TRBD1 (6 bases). The germline gives CDR1 SGHTA, CDR2 FQGNSA. CDR3 length equals 13 residues. Trimming left V 5 bases short and J 5 bases short, with 10 bases between. CDR3 sequence reads: CASSLNRDNEQFF. The CDR3 DNA follows: TGTGCCAGCAGCCTGAACAGGGACAATGAGCAGTTCTTC.

The chain is built from TRBV5-8 and TRBJ1-6; D gene unclear. The CDR3 sequence is 13 residues long. In germline, CDR1 is SGHTS, CDR2 YDEGEE. Trimming removed 6 bases at V and 8 bases at J, with 12 bases between. The CDR3 DNA is TGTGCCAGCACCCCAAGGAGGGATTCACCCCTCCACTTT. Protein: CASTPRRDSPLHF.

This clone was picked up a small number of times. The CDR3 region has the DNA TGTGCCAGCAGTGACCCGACCCCCAAAATAAGATCAAAGGGGGACACTGAAGCTTTCTTT. Its translation is CASSDPTPKIRSKGDTEAFF. V usage is TRBV6-4 and J usage is TRBJ1-1; weak D call: TRBD1 (6 bases). Per germline, CDR1 MRHNA and CDR2 SNTAGT. CDR3 size: 20 residues. With 2 bases removed from V and 3 bases from J, the gap between germline ends came to 28 bases.

V gene TRBV6-4 combines with J gene TRBJ2-6, with TRBD1 as a possible D gene (5 bases). There are 17 residues in the CDR3. The V and J ends lost 0 bases and 0 bases respectively, with 9 bases between them. From germline, CDR1 is MRHNA and CDR2 SNTAGT. CDR3 sequence reads: CASSDSGRASGANVLTF. CDR3 coding DNA: TGTGCCAGCAGTGACTCGGGGCGAGCCTCTGGGGCCAACGTCCTGACTTTC.

The genes are TRBV7-2 and TRBJ2-7; maybe TRBD1 (6 bases). The CDR3 runs to 15 residues. Germline V gene sequence: CDR1 SGHTA, CDR2 FQGNSA. V lost 6 bases and J lost 2, with 17 bases in between. The CDR3 sequence is CASRDRGANAYEQYF. The CDR3, as DNA: TGTGCCAGCAGGGACAGAGGAGCGAACGCCTACGAGCAGTACTTC.

The chain employs TRBV5-5 and TRBJ2-4; D is unclear. This CDR3 is 15 amino acids long. Trimming removed 2 bases at V and 0 bases at J, with 9 bases between. Germline lookup yields CDR1 SGHKS and CDR2 YYEKEE (reference sequence). The CDR3 here is CASSFDPVAKNIQYF. CDR3 bases: TGTGCCAGCAGCTTCGATCCAGTAGCCAAAAACATTCAGTACTTC.

This clone was seen just once. This sequence joins TRBV18 and TRBJ1-4; TRBD1 matches at 7 bases. The CDR3 length is 15 residues. Germline trimming cut 2 bases from V and 4 bases from J; bases unmatched to any gene: 4. The germline CDR1 and CDR2 sequences are KGHSH and LQKENI. CDR3 sequence (DNA): TGTGCCAGCTCACCAAAGGGGGCTCTTAATGAAAAACTGTTTTTT. Translation gives CASSPKGALNEKLFF.

The chain couples TRBV13 to TRBJ2-2; the D gene is possibly TRBD2 (6 bases). The germline gives CDR1 PRHDT, CDR2 FYEKMQ (reference sequence). This CDR3 region has 16 residues. V lost 0 bases and J 2 bases, leaving 10 bases between the germline ends. This chain's CDR3 is CASSLGSGGNTGELFF. The CDR3 region has the DNA TGTGCCAGCAGCTTAGGGTCCGGGGGAAACACCGGGGAGCTGTTTTTT. Looking up the rest from reference TRBV13 and TRBJ2-2 gives the full variable domain: AAGVIQSPRHLIKEKRETATLKCYPIPRHDTVYWYQQGPGQDPQFLISFYEKMQSDKGSIPDRFSAQQFSDYHSELNMSSLELGDSALYFCASSLGSGGNTGELFFGEGSRLTVL.

CDR3 loop: CASSQDGTPWTGELFF. Here the CDR3 DNA reads TGCGCCAGCAGCCAAGATGGGACCCCGTGGACCGGGGAGCTGTTTTTT. The chain recombines TRBV4-1 with TRBJ2-2; D may correspond to TRBD1 or TRBD2 (5 bases each). Trimming removed 0 bases from V and 5 bases from J, with 13 bases in between. This CDR3 contains 16 residues. The germline V gene encodes CDR1 MGHRA and CDR2 YSYEKL.

The CDR3 region has the DNA TGTGCCTGGGGACAGGGAACGAACACCATATATTTT. This sequence encodes CAWGQGTNTIYF. The chain employs TRBV30 and TRBJ1-3; 8 nucleotides agree with TRBD1. V lost 5 bases and J lost 7; bases outside the gene matches: 4. Germline V gene lookup returns CDR1 GTSNPN and CDR2 SVGIG (reference sequence). The CDR3 covers 12 residues. The full variable domain, completed using reference TRBV30 and TRBJ1-3, is SQTIHQWPATLVQPVGSPLSLECTVEGTSNPNLYWYRQAAGRGLQLLFYSVGIGQISSEVPQNLSASRPQDRQFILSSKKLLLSDSGFYLCAWGQGTNTIYFGEGSWLTVV.

Remarks on this clone: The same CDR3 also results from other DNA sequences found in this sample. The chain's CDR3 is CASSAGTNTEAFF. The CDR3, as DNA: TGTGCCAGCTCGGCCGGGACGAACACTGAAGCTTTCTTT. J is TRBJ1-1 and V is TRBV18; a weak D match, TRBD1 (5 bases). Trimming removed 6 bases at V and 1 base at J, with 9 bases between. This CDR3 contains 13 residues. Germline CDR1 and CDR2: KGHSH and LQKENI. Drawing the rest from reference TRBV18 and TRBJ1-1, the complete variable domain is NAGVMQNPRHLVRRRGQEARLRCSPMKGHSHVYWYRQLPEEGLKFMVYLQKENIIDESGMPKERFSAEFPKEGPSILRIQQVVRGDSAAYFCASSAGTNTEAFFGQGTRLTVV.

The V call is TRBV28, the J call TRBJ1-6, with TRBD1 matching over 9 bases. CDR3 length: 17 amino acids. J lost 4 bases, V lost 6 bases, and 10 bases had no gene match. Per germline, CDR1 MDHEN and CDR2 SYDVKM. This CDR3 reads CASSRRQGEFYNSPLHF. The CDR3, as DNA: TGTGCCAGCAGCCGGAGACAGGGGGAGTTTTATAATTCACCCCTCCACTTT.

V and J are TRBV15 and TRBJ1-1, with 7 bases that match TRBD1. V gave up 1 base and J gave up 5 bases; unmatched junction bases: 4. Germline CDR1 is LNHNV and CDR2 is YYDKDF (reference sequence). The CDR3 length is 14 residues. The DNA for the CDR3 is TGTGCCACCAGCAGAGGGGACAGACGGACTGAAGCTTTCTTT. This gives the protein CATSRGDRRTEAFF. Drawing the rest from reference TRBV15 and TRBJ1-1, the complete variable domain is DAMVIQNPRYQVTQFGKPVTLSCSQTLNHNVMYWYQQKSSQAPKLLFHYYDKDFNNEADTPDNFQSRRPNTSFCFLDIRSPGLGDTAMYLCATSRGDRRTEAFFGQGTRLTVV.

Written as DNA, the CDR3 is TGTGCCAGCAGCTTAGAAGGTCAGCCCCAGCATTTT. This translates into CASSLEGQPQHF. V is TRBV4-2 and J is TRBJ1-5, with D unclear. Trimming pared 5 bases from V and 6 bases from J, leaving 8 bases between. The CDR3 spans 12 residues. Germline V gene data show CDR1 as LGHNA and CDR2 as YNFKEQ.

This chain joins TRBV28 and TRBJ1-3; unclear D gene. CDR1 is MDHEN, CDR2 SYDVKM, per germline. Trimming cost V 8 bases and J 0 bases, with 17 bases left between them. This CDR3 contains 16 residues. This CDR3 reads CASRPTGTGSGNTIYF. CDR3 nucleotides: TGTGCCAGCCGACCCACCGGTACGGGCTCTGGAAACACCATATATTTT.

The V and J genes are TRBV5-1 and TRBJ2-4, with D possibly being TRBD1 or TRBD2 (7 bases each). V was pared by 2 bases and J by 8 bases, with 14 bases between. The length of the CDR3 is 14 residues. Germline CDR1 SGHRS, CDR2 YFSETQ. CDR3 sequence: CASSLQGRVDIQYF. The CDR3 region has the DNA TGCGCCAGCAGCTTACAGGGGAGGGTGGACATTCAGTACTTC.

This clone was counted a few times. This sequence joins TRBV6-1 and TRBJ2-3; TRBD2 matches at 7 bases. Germline V CDR1 and CDR2: MNHNS, SASEGT. Trimming removed 10 bases from V and 4 bases from J; junction bases left unmatched: 8. The CDR3 spans 13 residues. CDR3 DNA sequence: TGTGCCACTGGGCTGGGGGGGGCAGATACGCAGTATTTT. Encoded protein: CATGLGGADTQYF.